This TCR beta chain was found in a study of blood T cell repertoires in COVID-19. Sequencing used immunoSEQ multiplex PCR; TCRdb keeps in-frame clones, though not all of them. This table has a few hundred thousand clones, over 75% appearing once. V was clipped by 3 bases and J by 11 bases; unmatched bases: 10. Germline V gives CDR1 GTSNPN, CDR2 SVGIG (reference sequence). The CDR3 has 13 residues. What the recovered Cohort 3 donors had was two negative PCRs, clearance, or symptom resolution. Sequencing input: PBMCs or T cells enriched from blood (not recorded which). J is TRBJ1-5 and V is TRBV30, with 7 positions matching TRBD1. This receptor was identified in a middle-aged man who had recovered from COVID-19. As DNA, the CDR3 is TGTGCCTGGAGCGAAGGCTTACAGGGGACCCAGCATTTT. It translates to CAWSEGLQGTQHF.